A selection of T cell receptor beta chains follows, all from one sample in a study of vaccination and CD4 T cells after COVID-19. Using its own MiXCR run on the PCR reads, TCRdb lists one record per CDR3 protein. The sample gives under 20,000 distinct CDR3 sequences, 50% to 65% of which show up once; approximately 7.2% is in the top ten. No antigen is known for these receptors. The sequenced sample consisted of CD4+ T cells from blood, cultured in vitro. These receptors originate from a human donor who had recovered from COVID-19. The CDR3 runs from the conserved cysteine through the conserved F or W. Fields, in order: V gene, D gene, clone size, J gene, CDR3 DNA, CDR3 protein. A D gene is named only where the DNA matches it firmly. The size entry is marked missing in some rows and otherwise reads once, few, many or a size class.

v_gene: TRBV7-3; d_gene: -; abundance: few; j_gene: TRBJ2-2; CDR3nt: TGTGCCAGCAGCCTCTCTACAGGGAGCGGGGAGCTGTTTTTT; CDR3aa: CASSLSTGSGELFF
v_gene: TRBV7-6; d_gene: -; abundance: -; j_gene: TRBJ2-3; CDR3nt: TGTGCCAGCAGCCGATTTTTGGGCACAGATACGCAGTATTTT; CDR3aa: CASSRFLGTDTQYF
v_gene: TRBV18; d_gene: TRBD2; abundance: -; j_gene: TRBJ2-3; CDR3nt: TGTGCCAGCTCACCAGAGAGTAGCGGGAGGGCGCAGTATTTT; CDR3aa: CASSPESSGRAQYF
v_gene: TRBV19; d_gene: TRBD2; abundance: -; j_gene: TRBJ2-1; CDR3nt: TGTGCCAGTAGTACGTCGATCAGACTAGCGGGAGGGCGCTACAATGAGCAGTTCTTC; CDR3aa: CASSTSIRLAGGRYNEQFF
v_gene: TRBV20-1; d_gene: -; abundance: few; j_gene: TRBJ2-5; CDR3nt: TGCAGTCCGGTGGTAGCGGAGACCCAGTACTTC; CDR3aa: CSPVVAETQYF
v_gene: TRBV6-5; d_gene: -; abundance: few; j_gene: TRBJ2-7; CDR3nt: TGTGCCAGCAGTTCCCGAATGGGGGACCCTCGGTACGAGCAGTACTTC; CDR3aa: CASSSRMGDPRYEQYF
v_gene: TRBV24-1; d_gene: -; abundance: -; j_gene: TRBJ2-7; CDR3nt: TGTGCCACCAGGGCCTCGGGCTCCTACGAGCAGTACTTC; CDR3aa: CATRASGSYEQYF
v_gene: TRBV7-9; d_gene: -; abundance: -; j_gene: TRBJ1-5; CDR3nt: TGTGCCAGCAGCCCGAGCCGGGGCCTTAGCAATCAGCCCCAGCATTTT; CDR3aa: CASSPSRGLSNQPQHF
v_gene: TRBV6-1; d_gene: -; abundance: -; j_gene: TRBJ2-1; CDR3nt: TGTGCCAGCAGTCCCCTAGGGGGGAGGGCCTACAATGAGCAGTTCTTC; CDR3aa: CASSPLGGRAYNEQFF
v_gene: TRBV6-1; d_gene: TRBD1; abundance: once; j_gene: TRBJ1-2; CDR3nt: TGTGCCAGCAGGGACAGGGGGCGGCGATCAATGTCCTATGGCTACACCTTC; CDR3aa: CASRDRGRRSMSYGYTF
v_gene: TRBV10-2; d_gene: -; abundance: -; j_gene: TRBJ2-7; CDR3nt: TGCGCCATCCTCGGGGGGAGGGGGTACGAGCAGTACTTC; CDR3aa: CAILGGRGYEQYF
v_gene: TRBV6-1; d_gene: -; abundance: -; j_gene: TRBJ2-7; CDR3nt: TGTGCCAGCAGGTTCTCCTACGAGCAGTACTTC; CDR3aa: CASRFSYEQYF
v_gene: TRBV6-5; d_gene: TRBD1; abundance: -; j_gene: TRBJ1-6; CDR3nt: TGTGCCAGCAGTTACCCACAGGGGAATAATTCACCCCTCCACTTT; CDR3aa: CASSYPQGNNSPLHF
v_gene: TRBV20-1; d_gene: TRBD1; abundance: -; j_gene: TRBJ1-5; CDR3nt: TGCAGTGCTAGAGGACAGGACAGGGACAATCAGCCCCAGCATTTT; CDR3aa: CSARGQDRDNQPQHF
v_gene: TRBV10-3; d_gene: -; abundance: -; j_gene: TRBJ2-3; CDR3nt: TGTGCCATCAGTGAGGATTCAGCAGATACGCAGTATTTT; CDR3aa: CAISEDSADTQYF
v_gene: TRBV6-5; d_gene: TRBD1; abundance: -; j_gene: TRBJ1-1; CDR3nt: TGTGCCAGCAGTTACAGGGGGCGGGACACTGAAGCTTTCTTT; CDR3aa: CASSYRGRDTEAFF
v_gene: TRBV7-9; d_gene: TRBD1; abundance: -; j_gene: TRBJ1-6; CDR3nt: TGTGCCAGCAGCCCCTCCGGGACAGGGGGTAATTCACCCCTCCACTTT; CDR3aa: CASSPSGTGGNSPLHF
v_gene: TRBV6-1; d_gene: -; abundance: -; j_gene: TRBJ2-7; CDR3nt: TGTGCCAGCAGTGAAAAGGGGCCTTCCTACGAGCAGTACTTC; CDR3aa: CASSEKGPSYEQYF
v_gene: TRBV20-1; d_gene: TRBD1; abundance: -; j_gene: TRBJ1-2; CDR3nt: TGCAGTGCTTTACAGGGGGCTAATGGCTACACCTTC; CDR3aa: CSALQGANGYTF
v_gene: TRBV2; d_gene: TRBD1; abundance: -; j_gene: TRBJ2-1; CDR3nt: TGTGCCAGCAGTGTACAGGGGGTTAAGAATGAGCAGTTCTTC; CDR3aa: CASSVQGVKNEQFF
v_gene: TRBV5-4; d_gene: TRBD1; abundance: -; j_gene: TRBJ2-2; CDR3nt: TGTGCCAGCAGCCATGGACAGGGGGCGAACACCGGGGAGCTGTTTTTT; CDR3aa: CASSHGQGANTGELFF
v_gene: TRBV20-1; d_gene: -; abundance: -; j_gene: TRBJ2-3; CDR3nt: TGCAGTGCGCTAGCAACCAACACAGATACGCAGTATTTT; CDR3aa: CSALATNTDTQYF
v_gene: TRBV6-2/TRBV6-3; d_gene: TRBD1; abundance: once; j_gene: TRBJ1-2; CDR3nt: TGTGCCAGCAGCTCTTTACAGGGGTTATATGGCTACACCTTC; CDR3aa: CASSSLQGLYGYTF